This record concerns one TCR beta chain sequence. This clone occurred once. This clone's antigen is unknown. The input lacks base qualities; no much larger clone sits a single base away. One collaborating source in Seattle enrolled patients during active infection and followed them longitudinally through the course of disease. The collaborating institutions used their own protocols to collect whole blood in K2EDTA tubes. For TCRbeta analysis, collaborators shipped samples as frozen whole blood, isolated PBMCs, or DNA extracted from either of those sample types. The germline V gene specifies SGHAT as CDR1 and FQNNGV as CDR2. Counted from cysteine to phenylalanine, this CDR3 has 15 amino acids. The retained sequence is limited to the CDR3, 45 bases, with the frame set at the first base. Trimming leaves V shorter by 3 bases and J shorter by 5 bases, with the junction holding 9 bases beyond the gene matches.

This sample was taken from a study of blood T cell repertoires in COVID-19 (dated by TCRdb to 2018 to 2020). About the study as a whole: Collaborator samples came from the United States, Italy and Spain and covered acute and convalescent phases of COVID-19. The prospective study material was composed of cDNA or gDNA derived from T cells, B-cell-depleted T cells, or PBMCs. Deeply sampled blood TCRbeta repertoires from subjects exposed to, actively infected with, or recovered from COVID-19 were included in the dataset. The repertoires were made available in a free public database intended to serve as a resource for research on the immune response to SARS-CoV-2. The samples were drawn from two sources: the first 160 participants of the ongoing ImmuneRACE study, and 1,000 to 1,500 subjects contributed by 6 global collaborators. Sample metadata almost always included a de-identified subject ID, COVID-19 status, age in years and sex. Where HLA class I and class II types were available, the types were taken from metadata supplied by the sample provider, not from assay-based typing. Beyond this particular receptor, the publication reports: How much clinical and demographic metadata was included differed by source and by participant, and the metadata was provided uncurated.

TCRbeta CDR3 regions were amplified from genomic DNA by means of the immunoSEQ Assay, a bias-controlled multiplex PCR. The authors' analysis ran thus. Within the assay, amplification of reference gene primers was used to estimate how many nucleated cells each sample contained. To quantify the absolute abundance of each unique TCRbeta CDR3 rearrangement, sequence reads were collapsed and filtered. For each sample, productive Simpson clonality was calculated by taking the square root of Simpson's diversity index across productive rearrangements. TCRdb stores this immuneACCESS table with in-frame sequences only. Part of the clones is absent; in the studies checked, under half of the shortfall reflects unresolved V genes, and no reason is known for the rest. V, J and clone size reflect that table, while D and trimming were determined from the DNA. For this sample there are more than 200,000 clones; 85% to 90% appear just once. Of the sample, roughly 5.6% is held by the ten largest clones.

The rearrangement combines TRBV11-2 with TRBJ1-1; a stretch of 7 junction bases matches TRBD1. Sequencing was carried out using peripheral blood. This TCR derives from a woman aged 55-75 years with COVID-19, enrolled during active disease. The CDR3 has the sequence CASSFKGGAGTEAFF. Here is the DNA: TGTGCCAGCAGCTTCAAAGGGGGCGCGGGGACTGAAGCTTTCTTT.